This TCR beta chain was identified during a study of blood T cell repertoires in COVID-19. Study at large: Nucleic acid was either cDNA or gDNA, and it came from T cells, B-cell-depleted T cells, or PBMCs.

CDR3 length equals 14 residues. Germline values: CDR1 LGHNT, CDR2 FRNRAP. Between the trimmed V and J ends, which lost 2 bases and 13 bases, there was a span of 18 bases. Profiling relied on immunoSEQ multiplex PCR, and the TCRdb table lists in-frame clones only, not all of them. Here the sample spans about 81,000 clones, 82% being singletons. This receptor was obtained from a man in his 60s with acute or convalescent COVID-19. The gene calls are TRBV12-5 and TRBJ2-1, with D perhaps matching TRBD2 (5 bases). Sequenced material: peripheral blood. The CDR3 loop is CASGLSSLGETQFF. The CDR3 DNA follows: TGTGCTAGTGGTTTGTCATCACTAGGAGAGACCCAGTTCTTC.